This T cell receptor (beta chain) was sequenced during a study of T cell responses to AZD1222 COVID-19 vaccine. Profiled with immunoSEQ multiplex PCR; TCRdb holds only in-frame clones, not every one. The sample consists of about 86,000 clones, 90% of them appearing once. On this clone: The antigen remains undetermined.

Study findings and constraints: Regions 160-218 and 743-854 dominated among vaccine-associated CD4 TCRs spanning spike. The donor group comprised mostly white British people and more females; the analysis possibly underestimated clonal diversity. Seropositivity was recorded at baseline in only a handful of AZD1222 recipients. The breadth and depth of Spike-specific TCRs increased once two AZD1222 doses had been given.

V dropped 5 bases and J dropped 3 bases, with 16 bases sitting between them. The CDR3 spans 15 residues. CDR1 and CDR2 (germline): SEHNR, FQNEAQ (reference sequence). The specimen comprised peripheral blood, sampled on day 0 of AZD1222 vaccination. V and J are TRBV7-9 and TRBJ1-1; tentatively, D is TRBD1 (6 bases). This receptor was identified in an adult in good health. The CDR3 here is CASSHMTGGDTEAFF. CDR3 nucleotide sequence: TGTGCCAGCAGCCACATGACAGGTGGGGACACTGAAGCTTTCTTT. Full variable domain (outside the CDR3, taken from reference TRBV7-9 and TRBJ1-1): DTGVSQNPRHKITKRGQNVTFRCDPISEHNRLYWYRQTLGQGPEFLTYFQNEAQLEKSRLLSDRFSAERPKGSFSTLEIQRTEQGDSAMYLCASSHMTGGDTEAFFGQGTRLTVV.